The T cell receptor beta chain described here comes from a study of cytomegalovirus exposure and HLA in healthy donors. Across the whole study: HLA-typed donors were the source of 90 million or so unique TCRs, which an early data release held.

PCR used 60 Vbeta primers and 13 Jbeta primers. Libraries were prepared by immunoSEQ multiplex PCR; TCRdb keeps only in-frame clonotypes and omits some of them. The table lists about 150,000 clones, 70% to 85% of them singletons, with 3% to 3.5% in the top ten. Overall study findings and caveats: Among TCR beta chains, those listed as cytomegalovirus-associated numbered around 160.

A remark on this clone: Its antigen remains unknown.

Trimming left V 8 bases short and J 3 bases short, with 8 bases between. This CDR3 is built from 11 residues. Germline CDR1 reads MDHEN; CDR2 reads SYDVKM. This TCR derives from a male donor in good health and CMV-seronegative. J is TRBJ2-7 and V is TRBV28, with D perhaps TRBD2 (5 bases). The sample was PBMCs. CDR3 residues: CASAGNYEQYF. The CDR3 nucleotides read TGTGCCAGCGCGGGCAACTACGAGCAGTACTTC.